This entry lists 19 T cell receptor beta chains sequenced from one sample in a study of TIL therapy for anti-PD-1-resistant metastatic lung cancer. This was the immunoSEQ v3 assay. Assay used: immunoSEQ multiplex PCR; TCRdb lists only in-frame clones, some missing. The table records tens of thousands of clones, about two thirds of them present only once. As to time point: pre-treatment sample, taken before nivolumab and TIL therapy. Tumor tissue came from excised metastases, mostly pleural nodules or supraclavicular lymph nodes. Sample: tumor tissue, taken at baseline. Receptors originate from a person between 25 and 79 years old with non-small cell lung cancer.

This chain uses TRBV6-1 with TRBJ1-6; TRBD1 matches 7 bases. CDR1 is MNHNS, CDR2 SASEGT, per germline. This CDR3 region has 16 residues. V was clipped by 1 base and J by 5 bases; unmatched bases: 5. In DNA, the CDR3 is TGTGCCAGCAGTGAAGATAAGGGGGCGAATAATTCACCCCTCCACTTT. It translates to CASSEDKGANNSPLHF.

The chain's CDR3 is CASSPHRPGQGARDTEAFF. The CDR3 DNA reads TGTGCCAGCAGTCCACACCGACCGGGACAGGGGGCTCGGGACACTGAAGCTTTCTTT. The chain has TRBV27 and TRBJ1-1; 12 nucleotides agree with TRBD1. Looked up from germline, CDR1 is MNHEY and CDR2 is SMNVEV (reference sequence). The CDR3 runs 19 residues. The V gene end was trimmed by 5 bases and the J gene end by 3 bases; junction bases not matched to a gene: 16.

The chain has TRBV5-4 and TRBJ2-7, with TRBD1 identical over 10 bases. The CDR3 runs to 14 residues. Germline CDR1 and CDR2: SGHNT and YYREEE (reference sequence). V lost 7 bases and J lost 5; bases outside the gene matches: 9. The CDR3 DNA reads TGTGCCAGCGATACGGGACAGGGGCGGCACGAGCAGTACTTC. It encodes CASDTGQGRHEQYF.

J is TRBJ2-4 and V is TRBV19; 7 nucleotides match TRBD1. V shed 10 bases, J shed 7 bases, and the junction held 10 bases outside the gene matches. Germline assignment: CDR1 LNHDA and CDR2 SQIVND (reference sequence). This CDR3 has 13 amino acids. In DNA form, the CDR3 reads TGTGCCACCGAGGGAAACAGGGGCAACATTCAGTACTTC. Translated: CATEGNRGNIQYF.

In nucleotides, the CDR3 is TGCGCCAGCAGCTTGAATAGCGGGGGCCCCTCTTTCTACAATGAGCAGTTCTTC. Its translation: CASSLNSGGPSFYNEQFF. The chain has TRBV5-1 and TRBJ2-1; 9 nucleotides line up with TRBD2. V dropped 1 base and J dropped 3; count of bases not matched to a gene: 11. The CDR3 loop spans 18 amino acids. Germline CDR1 and CDR2: SGHRS and YFSETQ.

This chain joins TRBV7-2 and TRBJ2-5, with 10 bases aligning to TRBD2. V was clipped by 5 bases and J by 5 bases; unmatched bases: 11. This CDR3 is built from 16 residues. Germline V gives CDR1 SGHTA, CDR2 FQGNSA. CDR3: CASSETPLAGAETQYF. DNA for the CDR3: TGTGCCAGCAGCGAAACACCTCTAGCGGGGGCGGAGACCCAGTACTTC.

The chain is built from TRBV5-6 and TRBJ2-3; 8 bases are a match to TRBD1. CDR1 SGHDT and CDR2 YYEEEE come from the germline V gene. V shed 7 bases and J 1 base; nucleotides not matched to a gene: 8. The CDR3 covers 15 residues. CDR3 DNA sequence: TGTGCCAGCTCCGAAGGGGGACAGGGCACAGATACGCAGTATTTT. It yields the protein CASSEGGQGTDTQYF.

This clone was counted a few times. The chain is built from TRBV19 and TRBJ2-2; 13 nucleotides agree with TRBD2. V shed 8 bases, J shed 7 bases, and the junction held 10 bases outside the gene matches. Per the germline V gene, CDR1 is LNHDA and CDR2 is SQIVND (reference sequence). CDR3 length: 16 amino acids. The CDR3 here is CASGPGLAGYGGELFF. The CDR3 coding sequence is TGTGCCAGTGGCCCGGGACTAGCGGGATATGGCGGGGAGCTGTTTTTT.

Here the CDR3 DNA reads TGTGCCAGCAAACCGGGACCCAAGAGTTACGAGCAGTACTTC. As protein: CASKPGPKSYEQYF. V usage is TRBV11-1 and J usage is TRBJ2-7; either TRBD1 or TRBD2 may fit D (5 bases each). V shed 7 bases and J shed 4 bases, with 17 bases lying between them. This CDR3 is built from 14 residues. Germline V gives CDR1 SGHAT, CDR2 FQDESV (reference sequence). Supplemented by reference TRBV11-1 and TRBJ2-7, the full variable domain reads EAEVAQSPRYKITEKSQAVAFWCDPISGHATLYWYRQILGQGPELLVQFQDESVVDDSQLPKDRFSAERLKGVDSTLKIQPAELGDSAMYLCASKPGPKSYEQYFGPGTRLTVT.

The chain employs TRBV18 and TRBJ1-6; D unclear. Trimming took 4 bases from V and 0 from J, leaving 13 bases between them. This CDR3 region has 17 residues. Germline CDR1 and CDR2: KGHSH and LQKENI. This CDR3 is CASSLSGPSSYNSPLHF. Here the CDR3 DNA reads TGTGCCAGCTCACTGTCCGGCCCCAGCTCCTATAATTCACCCCTCCACTTT.

The V gene is TRBV6-1, the J gene TRBJ1-2; TRBD1 is a possible D gene (5 bases). The V and J ends lost 6 bases and 1 base respectively, with 9 bases between them. Per germline, CDR1 MNHNS and CDR2 SASEGT. The CDR3 extends over 13 amino acids. This CDR3 reads CASSQTDNYGYTF. The CDR3, as DNA: TGTGCCAGCAGCCAGACAGATAACTATGGCTACACCTTC.

Points on this clone: Its ends do not fully match the called genes, so a read error is possible. Other DNA sequences in the same sample also yield this CDR3. The V gene is TRBV10-3, the J gene TRBJ2-7, with D tentatively TRBD1 (5 bases). The CDR3 has 16 residues. Germline V gene data show CDR1 as ENHRY and CDR2 as SYGVKD. CDR3 sequence (DNA): TGCGCCATCAGTGAACAGGACCGAGCAAGCTCCTACGAGCAGTACTTC. This codes for CAISEQDRASSYEQYF.

The rearrangement links TRBV7-2 to TRBJ2-5, with 8 bases that match TRBD2. Trimming cost V 1 base and J 0 bases; bases outside gene matches: 4. There are 16 residues in the CDR3. Germline loops: CDR1 SGHTA, CDR2 FQGNSA. In DNA form, the CDR3 reads TGTGCCAGCAGCTTAGGACTAGCGACGTACCAAGAGACCCAGTACTTC. Protein sequence: CASSLGLATYQETQYF.

This clone was seen more than once but under ten times. The chain is built from TRBV5-1 and TRBJ2-1, with 8 bases fitting TRBD1. Germline V gene data show CDR1 as SGHRS and CDR2 as YFSETQ. This CDR3 is 15 amino acids long. Unmatched junction bases numbered 9, after V lost 4 bases and J lost 6 bases. The CDR3 DNA is TGCGCCAGCAGCCCTAGACAGGGGTCAGGCAATGAGCAGTTCTTC. It encodes CASSPRQGSGNEQFF.

The J gene is TRBJ2-1, the V gene TRBV13; the D call may be TRBD1 or TRBD2 (5 bases each). Per the germline V gene, CDR1 is PRHDT and CDR2 is FYEKMQ (reference sequence). The length of the CDR3 is 15 residues. The ends were cut back, 4 bases at V and 6 bases at J, with 16 bases in the middle. The CDR3 sequence: CASSWGTQYFNEQFF. The CDR3 DNA is TGTGCCAGCAGCTGGGGGACCCAATATTTCAATGAGCAGTTCTTC.

CDR3 bases: TGTGCCAGCAGTCTGCGAACGTTTACAGATACGCAGTATTTT. Amino acids: CASSLRTFTDTQYF. The V gene is TRBV6-1, the J gene TRBJ2-3; D gene uncertain. The V end lost 5 bases, the J end lost 3 bases, and 12 bases lay between the germline ends. The CDR3 extends over 14 amino acids. Germline values: CDR1 MNHNS, CDR2 SASEGT.

Only a few counts were recorded for this clone. The V gene is TRBV19, the J gene TRBJ2-1; unclear D gene. From germline, CDR1 is LNHDA and CDR2 SQIVND (reference sequence). Trimming removed 2 bases from V and 10 bases from J, with 9 bases in between. This CDR3 has 12 amino acids. The CDR3 loop is CASSITTWEQFF. Written as DNA, the CDR3 is TGTGCCAGTAGTATAACGACATGGGAGCAGTTCTTC.

This clone was recorded a few times. The chain is built from TRBV4-3 and TRBJ1-2, with a possible D match to TRBD1 (6 bases). The CDR3 sequence is 16 residues long. Germline V gene sequence: CDR1 LGHNA, CDR2 YSLEER. The ends were cut back, 0 bases at V and 4 bases at J, with 15 bases in the middle. Here the CDR3 DNA reads TGCGCCAGCAGCCAAGATGCCTCAGGGGTCAGCTATGGCTACACCTTC. This sequence encodes CASSQDASGVSYGYTF.

This chain links TRBV4-3 with TRBJ1-1; weak D call: TRBD1 (6 bases). V lost 0 bases and J 0 bases, leaving 11 bases between the germline ends. Germline CDR1 is LGHNA and CDR2 is YSLEER. The CDR3 contains 16 residues. CDR3 DNA sequence: TGCGCCAGCAGCCAAGATCTGGGGGCCATGAACACTGAAGCTTTCTTT. Its protein product is CASSQDLGAMNTEAFF.